This passage covers 3 T cell receptor beta chains from one sample sequenced in a study of blood T cells in healthy people across ages. Sample-barcoded 5' priming and a J-beta primer mix drove a second PCR of about 7 to 12 cycles. TCRdb fed the 5' RACE reads into MiXCR, producing one record per CDR3 protein. The sample lists more than 650,000 distinct CDR3 sequences; around 24% were seen once. This same sample was also part of a study on T cells of mothers and their children.

Material: blood. These receptor sequences come from a boy younger than 18 in good health.

The chain combines TRBV29-1 with TRBJ2-5; 8 bases line up with TRBD2. The germline V gene has CDR1 SQVTM and CDR2 ANQGSEA. The V segment lost 3 bases and the J segment 5 bases; nucleotides outside the gene matches: 8. The CDR3 has 14 amino acids. CDR3 amino acids: CSVDAAGGSETQYF. The CDR3 bases are TGCAGCGTTGATGCGGCGGGGGGTTCGGAGACCCAGTACTTC.

The rearrangement uses TRBV3-1 and TRBJ2-7, with D unclear. This CDR3 is 14 amino acids long. In germline, CDR1 is LGHDT, CDR2 YNNKEL (reference sequence). V was pared by 1 base and J by 3 bases, with 10 bases between. The CDR3 reads CASSQGRTIYEQYF. CDR3 bases: TGTGCCAGCAGCCAAGGACGGACCATCTACGAGCAGTACTTC.

The V gene is TRBV30, the J gene TRBJ2-3; 8 bases are shared with TRBD1. This CDR3 has 14 residues. V was clipped by 8 bases and J by 0 bases; unmatched bases: 7. Germline V gives CDR1 GTSNPN, CDR2 SVGIG (reference sequence). The CDR3 DNA is TGTGCCCGGGGGACAGGCACTAGCACAGATACGCAGTATTTT. It encodes CARGTGTSTDTQYF.